This TCR beta chain was profiled in a study of cytomegalovirus exposure and HLA in healthy donors. Notes on the study in general: An analysis was carried out later, and it reportedly showed fewer N-insertions in an Asian-associated ancestry cluster than the approximately 610-donor mean. Previous analysis showed most TCR beta V segments were productive about 90% or about 30% of the time. Donor immune exposure was known only as CMV serostatus.

The PCR had 60 Vbeta and 13 Jbeta primers. The protocol was immunoSEQ multiplex PCR, while the TCRdb copy is restricted to in-frame clones and leaves out a portion. The repertoire consists of about 180,000 clones, with around 78% occurring once and the leading ten covering 1.5% to 2%. Only one count was recorded for this clone. Its matching antigen is unknown. Germline V gene sequence: CDR1 MNHEY, CDR2 SVGAGI. The trim removed 5 bases at V and 5 bases at J, leaving 4 bases unmatched. CDR3 length: 14 residues. The receptor comes from a man aged 18 to 29 in good health and CMV-seronegative. The chain has TRBV6-5 and TRBJ2-7, with TRBD1 matching 12 bases. The sequenced sample was PBMCs. CDR3: CASSPRDRGHEQYF. The CDR3 coding sequence is TGTGCCAGCAGTCCCCGGGACAGGGGGCACGAGCAGTACTTC.